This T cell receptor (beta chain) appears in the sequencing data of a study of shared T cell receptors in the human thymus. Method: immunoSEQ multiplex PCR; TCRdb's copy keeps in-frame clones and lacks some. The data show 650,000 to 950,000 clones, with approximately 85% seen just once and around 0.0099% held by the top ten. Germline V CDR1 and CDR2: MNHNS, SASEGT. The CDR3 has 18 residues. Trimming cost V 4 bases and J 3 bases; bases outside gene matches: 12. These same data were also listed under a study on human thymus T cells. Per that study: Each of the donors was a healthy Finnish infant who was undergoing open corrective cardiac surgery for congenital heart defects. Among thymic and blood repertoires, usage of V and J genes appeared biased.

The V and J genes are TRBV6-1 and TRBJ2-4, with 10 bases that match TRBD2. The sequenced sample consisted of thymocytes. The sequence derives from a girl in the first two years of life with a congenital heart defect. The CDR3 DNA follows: TGTGCCAGCAGTGGACGGCTAGCGGGGGCCGAGGGCAAAAACATTCAGTACTTC. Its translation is CASSGRLAGAEGKNIQYF.